Listed here are 26 T cell receptor beta chains from one sample, sequenced in a study of blood T cells in healthy people across ages. Sample-barcoded 5' priming and a J-beta primer mix drove a second PCR of about 6 to 11 cycles. MiXCR, applied by TCRdb to the 5' RACE reads, yields one record per CDR3 protein. The repertoire holds around 1,000,000 distinct CDR3 sequences, with under 30% as singletons. The data were also submitted as part of a second study, on T cells of mothers and their children.

The source material was blood. The receptors here all came from a girl aged 2 to 9 in good health.

The rearrangement links TRBV29-1 to TRBJ1-1; no clear D gene. Deletions cut 7 bases from V and 1 base from J, with 7 bases between. This CDR3 spans 11 amino acids. Germline V CDR1 and CDR2: SQVTM, ANQGSEA. The CDR3 DNA reads as TGCAGCGGATCAGAGAACACTGAAGCTTTCTTT. As protein: CSGSENTEAFF.

This clonotype has just a few counts. The chain is built from TRBV20-1 and TRBJ2-5; TRBD1 matches 8 bases. The V segment lost 5 bases and the J segment 1 base; nucleotides outside the gene matches: 6. Germline assignment: CDR1 DFQATT and CDR2 SNEGSKA (reference sequence). The CDR3 is made up of 14 amino acids. CDR3 loop: CSARTGRGQETQYF. Here the CDR3 DNA reads TGCAGTGCTCGGACAGGGAGAGGCCAAGAGACCCAGTACTTC.

In its sample, this clonotype was seen a few times. For the CDR3, the DNA is TGCAGCGTTGAAGAAGCGGGGATGGAAGAGACCCAGTACTTC. Protein product: CSVEEAGMEETQYF. This chain links TRBV29-1 with TRBJ2-5; 7 nucleotides line up with TRBD2. CDR3 length: 14 residues. With 0 bases clipped from V and 3 bases from J, the junction kept 4 bases outside the gene matches. In germline, CDR1 is SQVTM, CDR2 ANQGSEA.

The rearrangement links TRBV29-1 to TRBJ1-2, with TRBD1 identical over 9 bases. Germline assignment: CDR1 SQVTM and CDR2 ANQGSEA. The CDR3 covers 15 residues. V trimming: 3 bases; J trimming: 0 bases; junction bases outside the gene matches: 5. CDR3 bases: TGCAGCGTTGAGAAGACAGGGGGAGCTAACTATGGCTACACCTTC. Its protein product is CSVEKTGGANYGYTF.

In its sample, this clonotype was seen a few times. The chain recombines TRBV6-1 with TRBJ2-1; 7 positions agree with TRBD2. The ends lost 1 base at V and 2 bases at J; junction bases unmatched: 5. Germline CDR1 is MNHNS and CDR2 is SASEGT. The CDR3 consists of 16 residues. Here the CDR3 reads CASSEGLSGAYNEQFF. The CDR3 nucleotides are TGTGCCAGCAGTGAAGGGCTAAGCGGGGCCTACAATGAGCAGTTCTTC.

A few counts support this clonotype. The rearrangement links TRBV4-3 to TRBJ2-5, with 9 bases fitting TRBD2. Germline V CDR1 and CDR2: LGHNA, YSLEER. Trimming took 1 base from V and 2 from J; bases not matched to a gene: 8. The CDR3 spans 17 residues. The CDR3 DNA sequence: TGCGCCAGCAGCCAAGTCTACAGCGGGGGGCTTCAAGAGACCCAGTACTTC. Encoded protein: CASSQVYSGGLQETQYF.

This chain uses TRBV12-3 or TRBV12-4 with TRBJ2-5; D may be TRBD2 (5 bases). This CDR3 is 13 amino acids long. The V end lost 7 bases, the J end lost 7 bases, and 16 bases lay between the germline ends. CDR3 protein: CASTQGYEGTQYF. DNA of the CDR3: TGTGCCAGCACCCAAGGATATGAGGGGACCCAGTACTTC.

A few counts support this clonotype. The rearrangement joins TRBV24-1 to TRBJ1-2, with D hard to call. The V and J ends lost 5 bases and 10 bases respectively, with 16 bases between them. The germline gives CDR1 KGHDR, CDR2 SFDVKD. CDR3 length: 13 residues. The CDR3 DNA sequence: TGTGCCACCAGTGGGGTCGGAGTCCCTCTCTACACCTTC. As protein: CATSGVGVPLYTF.

The rearrangement joins TRBV4-1 to TRBJ2-1; D possibly matches TRBD1 or TRBD2 (5 bases each). Germline V CDR1 and CDR2: MGHRA, YSYEKL. The V end was cut by 4 bases, the J end by 9 bases, with 13 bases between. This CDR3 has 13 amino acids. CDR3 DNA sequence: TGCGCCAGCAGCCCTTTGGGGACCACTGAGCAGTTCTTC. Amino acid sequence: CASSPLGTTEQFF.

This clonotype has just a few counts. This chain connects TRBV2 to TRBJ2-2; no clear D gene. The germline V gene has CDR1 SNHLY and CDR2 FYNNEI. This CDR3 has 12 amino acids. V dropped 1 base and J dropped 7 bases, with 4 bases sitting between them. CDR3 protein: CASSEGLGELFF. CDR3 nucleotide sequence: TGTGCCAGCAGTGAAGGACTCGGGGAGCTGTTTTTT.

The CDR3 DNA reads as TGTGCCAGCAGCCCCGGCGACGGAGGGGAAAAACTGTTTTTT. It yields the protein CASSPGDGGEKLFF. This chain connects TRBV9 to TRBJ1-4, with D hard to call. The germline V and J ends were trimmed by 4 bases and 8 bases, with 15 bases remaining between them. Germline V gene lookup returns CDR1 SGDLS and CDR2 YYNGEE. This CDR3 is 14 amino acids long.

This clonotype was detected a few times. The chain uses TRBV20-1 and TRBJ2-7, with 11 bases that match TRBD2. This CDR3 spans 14 amino acids. Germline loops: CDR1 DFQATT, CDR2 SNEGSKA (reference sequence). After removal of 6 bases from V and 6 bases from J, the junction contained 10 bases not matched to a gene. This chain's CDR3 is CSANSGGAWSEQYF. In DNA form, the CDR3 reads TGCAGTGCAAATAGCGGGGGGGCTTGGAGCGAGCAGTACTTC.

This chain links TRBV29-1 with TRBJ1-1; TRBD1 is a possible D gene (5 bases). V was clipped by 6 bases and J by 0 bases, with 14 bases between them. Germline CDR1 and CDR2: SQVTM and ANQGSEA. The CDR3 has 14 amino acids. The CDR3 spells CSVAGLLLNTEAFF. CDR3 nucleotides: TGCAGCGTGGCGGGACTGCTACTGAACACTGAAGCTTTCTTT.

This clonotype was counted between two and nine times. One junction end disagrees with the germline gene, perhaps due to a read error. The genes are TRBV7-2 and TRBJ2-5; D not resolved. Germline values: CDR1 SGHTA, CDR2 FQGNSA. This CDR3 is built from 15 residues. The CDR3 sequence is CASSLDLGYQGTQYF. The DNA for the CDR3 is TGTGCCAGCAGCTTAGATTTGGGCTACCAAGGGACCCAGTACTTC. Combining the CDR3 with reference TRBV7-2 and TRBJ2-5 gives the whole variable domain GAGVSQSPSNKVTEKGKDVELRCDPISGHTALYWYRQSLGQGLEFLIYFQGNSAPDKSGLPSDRFSAERTGGSVSTLTIQRTQQEDSAVYLCASSLDLGYQGTQYFGPGTRLLVL.

The chain couples TRBV7-2 to TRBJ2-5; 8 bases map to TRBD2. The CDR3 contains 14 residues. Unmatched junction bases numbered 8, after V lost 2 bases and J lost 9 bases. Germline loops: CDR1 SGHTA, CDR2 FQGNSA. The CDR3 spells CASSLSRGREAQYF. The CDR3 nucleotides read TGTGCCAGCAGCTTATCGCGGGGGCGGGAGGCCCAGTACTTC.

The genes are TRBV5-4 and TRBJ2-1, with 8 nucleotides matching TRBD1. CDR3 length equals 15 residues. Trimming at V came to 6 bases and at J to 2 bases, leaving 7 bases not matched to a gene. Germline CDR1 and CDR2: SGHNT and YYREEE (reference sequence). CDR3 in DNA: TGTGCCAGCAAACCTGCAGGGGGCGCCTACAATGAGCAGTTCTTC. It translates to CASKPAGGAYNEQFF.

V is TRBV12-3 or TRBV12-4 and J is TRBJ2-5, with D perhaps TRBD2 (5 bases). The J call may be in error: the DNA end matches TRBJ2-7 better. The CDR3 consists of 13 residues. For the CDR3, the DNA is TGTGCCAGCAGTTCACTAGTAACCCACGAGCAGTACTTC. This gives the protein CASSSLVTHEQYF.

This clonotype was observed a few times. The chain carries TRBV6-1 and TRBJ2-7; 8 bases fit TRBD2. The CDR3 has 17 residues. The germline CDR1 and CDR2 sequences are MNHNS and SASEGT. The J segment lost 3 bases and the V segment lost 0 bases, leaving 10 bases of the junction unmatched. The CDR3 DNA reads TGTGCCAGCAGTGAAGCGGACCCGGCGGGAGGTAGCTACGAGCAGTACTTC. It specifies CASSEADPAGGSYEQYF.

J is TRBJ1-5 and V is TRBV28, with D unresolved. The V and J ends lost 4 bases and 7 bases respectively, with 11 bases between them. Germline V gene lookup returns CDR1 MDHEN and CDR2 SYDVKM. The CDR3 contains 13 residues. This CDR3 reads CASSSLGRQPQHF. The CDR3, as DNA: TGTGCCAGCAGTTCTTTAGGCCGCCAGCCCCAGCATTTT.

This clonotype showed up just a few times. V usage is TRBV4-1 and J usage is TRBJ1-4, with TRBD1 as a possible D gene (6 bases). CDR1 is MGHRA and CDR2 is YSYEKL in the germline V gene. The CDR3 is made up of 16 amino acids. The V and J ends lost 3 bases and 5 bases respectively, with 16 bases between them. The CDR3 loop reads CASSQNTGTKNEKLFF. DNA for the CDR3: TGCGCCAGCAGCCAGAATACCGGGACAAAAAATGAAAAACTGTTTTTT.

The V call is TRBV4-2, the J call TRBJ2-1; D is unresolved. V was shortened by 1 base and J by 0 bases, with 7 bases between the two germline ends. The CDR3 is made up of 15 amino acids. Per the germline V gene, CDR1 is LGHNA and CDR2 is YNFKEQ. The CDR3 sequence: CASSQVKSSYNEQFF. Written as DNA, the CDR3 is TGTGCCAGCAGCCAAGTAAAAAGCTCCTACAATGAGCAGTTCTTC.

On this clonotype: Germline and junction disagree at one end, which may indicate a read error. This chain joins TRBV6-2 or TRBV6-3 and TRBJ2-3, with D possibly being TRBD1 or TRBD2 (5 bases each). The CDR3 totals 17 residues. Germline V CDR1 and CDR2: MNHEY, SVGEGT. The CDR3 bases are TGTGCCAGCAGTTACTCCGGGACCCTCGCGGTGGCCGTCAAACTAGATTTT. This encodes CASSYSGTLAVAVKLDF.

This clonotype was seen a handful of times. The J gene is TRBJ2-1, the V gene TRBV2; D uncertain. The CDR3 runs 13 residues. V shed 8 bases and J shed 2 bases, with 10 bases lying between them. Germline-derived CDR1 and CDR2 are SNHLY and FYNNEI. The CDR3 sequence: CASEAAAYNEQFF. CDR3 DNA: TGTGCCAGCGAGGCGGCTGCCTACAATGAGCAGTTCTTC.

This clonotype was counted only a few times. V usage is TRBV5-1 and J usage is TRBJ2-1; D is possibly TRBD1 (5 bases). Germline V CDR1 and CDR2: SGHRS, YFSETQ. The CDR3 extends over 15 amino acids. The V and J ends lost 4 bases and 8 bases respectively, with 19 bases between them. CDR3 bases: TGCGCCAGCAGCACCTTCTCTCTAGGGGCCGATGAGCAGTTCTTC. Its translation is CASSTFSLGADEQFF.

The chain's CDR3 is CASSSAVTSNQPQHF. CDR3 nucleotide sequence: TGTGCCAGCAGTTCCGCCGTTACGAGCAATCAGCCCCAGCATTTT. The chain recombines TRBV6-2 or TRBV6-3 with TRBJ1-5; D not certain. Germline CDR1 is MNHEY and CDR2 is SVGEGT. The CDR3 has 15 amino acids. Trimming left V 4 bases short and J 1 base short, with 11 bases between.

This rearrangement joins TRBV12-5 to TRBJ2-5; D possibly corresponds to TRBD2 (6 bases). The J call may be incorrect, as the DNA end agrees better with TRBJ2-7. The CDR3 sequence is 14 residues long. Germline V gene sequence: CDR1 LGHNT, CDR2 FRNRAP. CDR3 DNA sequence: TGTGCTAGTGGTTTTGGAGGGGTTTCCTACGAGCAGTACTTC. Its translation is CASGFGGVSYEQYF.